The rows below give T cell receptor beta chains drawn from one sample of a study of T cells expressing NK-cell markers. Using the 5' RACE reads, TCRdb records one entry per CDR3 protein without DNA. Its table records some 110,000 distinct CDR3 sequences. Sequencing was performed on blood T cells: a sorted CD56 or NKG2C T cell subset, CD4+ or CD8+ T cells, or bulk PBMC T cells (not recorded which). The receptors derive from a woman aged 18-70 years in good health. Both conserved end residues are part of each CDR3. The order of the fields is J gene, V gene, CDR3 protein.

>TRBJ2-7|TRBV5-6
CASSLAGGPGYEQYF
>TRBJ2-5|TRBV20-1
CSARTGGAGETQYF
>TRBJ2-1|TRBV9
CASSVDEAGLSVEQFF
>TRBJ2-3|TRBV29-1
CSSHRDSPSTDTQYF
>TRBJ2-7|TRBV20-1
CSARDGGSYEQYF
>TRBJ2-7|TRBV5-5
CASSLEASGRREQYF
>TRBJ2-1|TRBV29-1
CSVEQRGEGEQFF
>TRBJ2-1|TRBV7-9
CASSFPSGGGPYNEQFF
>TRBJ2-1|TRBV4-3
CASSPGPGRDEQFF
>TRBJ2-1|TRBV6-2/TRBV6-3
CASSSTSEYNEQFF
>TRBJ2-2|TRBV20-1
CSARPGVNTGELFF
>TRBJ2-1|TRBV3-1
CASSFLVRDNEQFF
>TRBJ2-1|TRBV10-3
CAISEWSYNEQFF
>TRBJ2-1|TRBV6-5
CASSYKASPYNEQFF
>TRBJ2-2|TRBV19
CASNRATGELFF
>TRBJ2-3|TRBV12-3/TRBV12-4
CASSSTSGRAVADTQYF
>TRBJ1-2|TRBV6-6
CASSYWGDGYTF
>TRBJ2-7|TRBV5-5
CASRGGLAGARLEQYF
>TRBJ2-4|TRBV9
CASSVGEGNIQYF
>TRBJ1-1|TRBV12-3/TRBV12-4
CASSTGTGTEAFF
>TRBJ1-6|TRBV3-1
CASSQPPGGSPLHF
>TRBJ1-1|TRBV19
CASSWDGPNTEAFF
>TRBJ2-7|TRBV5-6
CASSFPDTYEQYF
>TRBJ1-1|TRBV30
CAWGQGVSTEAFF
>TRBJ2-7|TRBV28
CASSIALEQYF
>TRBJ2-5|TRBV19
CASSITGNQETQYF
>TRBJ2-1|TRBV20-1
CSARAGDTLYNEQFF
>TRBJ2-3|TRBV9
CASSVEGDGIGADTQYF
>TRBJ2-1|TRBV12-3/TRBV12-4
CASSPKGSGRNYNEQFF
>TRBJ1-1|TRBV6-5
CASSYSGTAGMGTEAFF
>TRBJ2-1|TRBV7-9
CASLAENSYNEQFF
>TRBJ2-2|TRBV12-3/TRBV12-4
CASRSGQNTGELFF
>TRBJ2-1|TRBV29-1
CSVSGSSYNEQFF
>TRBJ2-5|TRBV12-3/TRBV12-4
CASSFGPGETQYF
>TRBJ2-7|TRBV28
CASSLIGQGKDLYEQYF
>TRBJ2-1|TRBV6-2/TRBV6-3
CASSSHPSGSYNEQFF
>TRBJ2-7|TRBV19
CASSIGGNLYEQYF
>TRBJ1-6|TRBV5-1
CASSPVGRSSSYNSPLHF
>TRBJ2-3|TRBV2
CASRPLAGADTQYF
>TRBJ2-7|TRBV20-1
CSARPGHYYEQYF